This TCR beta chain was identified in a study of OX40 agonist ivuxolimab in advanced cancers. Trimming took 0 bases from V and 0 from J, leaving 4 bases between them. In germline, CDR1 is SGDLS, CDR2 YYNGEE. This CDR3 region has 14 residues. Concerning this clone: In the same sample, other DNA sequences code for this CDR3.

At baseline, cycle 4 day 1, and cycle 7 day 1, blood was sampled. Assay: immunoSEQ multiplex PCR; the TCRdb copy retains only in-frame clones and omits some. The data show roughly 50,000 clones, more than 70% seen once. The TCR sequence derives from an adult with an advanced solid tumor such as melanoma, head and neck, liver or kidney cancer. Source: CD4+ or CD8+ T cells sorted from blood, taken in a trial of the OX40 agonist ivuxolimab. This chain uses TRBV9 with TRBJ2-1; no firm D call. The CDR3: CASSVESSYNEQFF. CDR3 nucleotide sequence: TGTGCCAGCAGCGTAGAGAGCTCCTACAATGAGCAGTTCTTC.